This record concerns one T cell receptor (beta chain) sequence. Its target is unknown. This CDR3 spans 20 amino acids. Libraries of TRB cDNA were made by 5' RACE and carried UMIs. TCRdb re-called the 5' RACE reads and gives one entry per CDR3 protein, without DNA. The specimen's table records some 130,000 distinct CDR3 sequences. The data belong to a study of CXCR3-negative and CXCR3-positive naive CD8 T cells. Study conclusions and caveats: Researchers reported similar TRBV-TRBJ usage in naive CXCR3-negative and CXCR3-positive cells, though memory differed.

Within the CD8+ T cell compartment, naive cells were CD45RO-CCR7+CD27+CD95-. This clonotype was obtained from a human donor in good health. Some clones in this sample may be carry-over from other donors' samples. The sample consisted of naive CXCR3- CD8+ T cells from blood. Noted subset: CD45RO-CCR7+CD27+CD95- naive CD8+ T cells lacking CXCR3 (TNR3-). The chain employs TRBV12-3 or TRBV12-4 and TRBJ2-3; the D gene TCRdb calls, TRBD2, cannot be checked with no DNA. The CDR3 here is CASSPFGGDNRETNTDTQYF.